This T cell receptor (beta chain) stems from a study of blood T cell repertoires in COVID-19. CDR3 length: 17 amino acids. Trimming removed 4 bases from V and 6 bases from J, with 22 bases in between. Germline V gives CDR1 SGHRS, CDR2 YFSETQ. Sequencing was performed with immunoSEQ multiplex PCR; in TCRdb, only in-frame clones are kept and a portion is missing. The sample contains 76,000 or so clones, about 86% of which appear only once. The chain couples TRBV5-1 to TRBJ2-2, with D perhaps matching TRBD1 (6 bases). The sample taken for sequencing was peripheral blood. The TCR originated in a man at least 80 years old in a cohort sampled during active COVID-19. Here the CDR3 DNA reads TGCGCCAGCAGCCGTCCCCCTGGGGGCGCTCGCCCCGGGGAGCTGTTTTTT. This gives the protein CASSRPPGGARPGELFF.